The sequence of this T cell receptor beta chain was determined in a study of chemoradiotherapy in HPV16-positive cancers. Study-level information: Candidate HPV-specific clones and shared TCR motifs came from a couple of HPV16-positive patients.

The repertoire was sequenced with immunoSEQ multiplex PCR; TCRdb's copy has only in-frame clones and lacks some. This sample carries about 770 clones, around 21% of them seen once, and the ten largest clones take about 13%. There are a few counts of this clone. This material was acquired from a patient who underwent chemoradiotherapy. The receptor's source is a human donor with HPV-associated anogenital cancer.

The CDR3 loop is CASTVGMGEAFF. CDR3 coding DNA: TGCGCCAGCACGGTCGGGATGGGTGAAGCTTTCTTT. J is TRBJ1-1 and V is TRBV5-1; D remains unclear. Trimming shortened V by 6 bases and J by 7 bases, and 13 bases separated the two germline ends. This CDR3 is 12 amino acids long. Germline assignment: CDR1 SGHRS and CDR2 YFSETQ.